The 17 T cell receptor beta chains listed next were all sequenced from one sample in a study of T-cell reconstitution after alpha-beta-depleted transplantation in children. A TCRbeta library incorporating unique molecular identifiers was prepared. TCRdb passed the PCR reads through MiXCR, listing each CDR3 protein once. The sample holds about 420,000 distinct CDR3 sequences, approximately 10% seen once. The input for sequencing was PBMCs from the stem cell graft donor, taken from the stem cell graft. These receptors came from a human donor who donated a stem cell graft to a child with acute myeloid leukemia.

In this sample, this clonotype turned up a few times. The chain is built from TRBV12-3 or TRBV12-4 and TRBJ2-7; either TRBD1 or TRBD2 may fit D (5 bases each). V gave up 5 bases and J gave up 2 bases, with 10 bases separating them. This CDR3 spans 13 amino acids. The CDR3 is CASSPRDAYEQYF. For the CDR3, the DNA is TGTGCCAGCAGTCCCCGGGACGCCTACGAGCAGTACTTC.

The chain is built from TRBV6-5 and TRBJ2-1, with unresolved D. Trimming left V 0 bases short and J 9 bases short, with 21 bases between. Germline V gene sequence: CDR1 MNHEY, CDR2 SVGAGI. CDR3 length: 17 amino acids. The DNA of the CDR3 is TGTGCCAGCAGTTACTCGCAAGGACGGCTTCGCGTCGGTGAGCAGTTCTTC. It encodes CASSYSQGRLRVGEQFF.

This clonotype was detected ten times or more. One end of the junction is discordant with germline, which a read error may explain. This chain connects TRBV7-2 to TRBJ1-1, with D hard to call. This CDR3 spans 13 amino acids. The germline CDR1 and CDR2 sequences are SGHTA and FQGNSA. Here the CDR3 reads CASRFKMNTEAFF. The CDR3 coding sequence is TGTGCCAGCCGCTTCAAGATGAACACTGAAGCTTTCTTT.

This clonotype has a count of ten or more. The chain employs TRBV5-6 and TRBJ2-6; 9 bases match TRBD1. The CDR3 loop spans 17 amino acids. CDR1 and CDR2 from the germline V gene are SGHDT and YYEEEE. V lost 5 bases and J lost 4; bases outside the gene matches: 10. The CDR3 DNA is TGTGCCAGCAGTAGGGGACAGGGATTTTCCGGGGCCAACGTCCTGACTTTC. This gives the protein CASSRGQGFSGANVLTF.

This clonotype was detected ten times or more. V usage is TRBV24-1 and J usage is TRBJ2-3; 10 bases line up with TRBD1. V lost 3 bases, J lost 3 bases, and 2 bases stayed unmatched. Germline-derived CDR1 and CDR2 are KGHDR and SFDVKD. The CDR3 consists of 15 residues. Written as DNA, the CDR3 is TGTGCCACCAGTGATGGACAGGGGGGTACAGATACGCAGTATTTT. Translating gives CATSDGQGGTDTQYF.

CDR3 in DNA: TGCGCCAGCAGCTCACCCGGGGGAGACACTGAAGCTTTCTTT. Translated, it gives CASSSPGGDTEAFF. The J gene is TRBJ1-1, the V gene TRBV5-1, with D perhaps matching TRBD1 (5 bases). Trimming left V 3 bases short and J 3 bases short, with 12 bases between. CDR1 is SGHRS and CDR2 is YFSETQ in the germline V gene. This CDR3 has 14 amino acids. Full variable domain (rest looked up from reference TRBV5-1 and TRBJ1-1): KAGVTQTPRYLIKTRGQQVTLSCSPISGHRSVSWYQQTPGQGLQFLFEYFSETQRNKGNFPGRFSGRQFSNSRSEMNVSTLELGDSALYLCASSSPGGDTEAFFGQGTRLTVV.

The V gene is TRBV7-2, the J gene TRBJ1-1; D might be TRBD1 (6 bases). This CDR3 has 14 amino acids. V gave up 6 bases and J gave up 4 bases, with 15 bases separating them. CDR1 is SGHTA and CDR2 is FQGNSA in the germline V gene. CDR3 residues: CASSRQGGGTEAFF. CDR3 DNA sequence: TGTGCCAGCAGTCGTCAAGGGGGGGGCACTGAAGCTTTCTTT. The variable domain in full, with the rest retrieved from reference TRBV7-2 and TRBJ1-1, is GAGVSQSPSNKVTEKGKDVELRCDPISGHTALYWYRQSLGQGLEFLIYFQGNSAPDKSGLPSDRFSAERTGGSVSTLTIQRTQQEDSAVYLCASSRQGGGTEAFFGQGTRLTVV.

This clonotype turned up a few times. The V call is TRBV27, the J call TRBJ2-3; 12 nucleotides match TRBD2. Germline values: CDR1 MNHEY, CDR2 SMNVEV (reference sequence). The CDR3 loop spans 18 amino acids. Unmatched junction bases numbered 12, after V lost 5 bases and J lost 3 bases. The CDR3 spells CASSTPKLAGGATDTQYF. In DNA, the CDR3 is TGTGCCAGCAGTACTCCCAAACTAGCGGGGGGAGCTACAGATACGCAGTATTTT.

The gene calls are TRBV4-2 and TRBJ2-1, with 11 bases identical to TRBD2. The CDR3 loop spans 15 amino acids. V was pared by 4 bases and J by 5 bases, with 4 bases of the junction left unmatched. Germline V lookup: CDR1 LGHNA, CDR2 YNFKEQ. The CDR3 sequence is CASSLTSGSHNEQFF. The CDR3 region has the DNA TGTGCCAGCAGCCTCACTAGCGGGAGTCACAATGAGCAGTTCTTC.

This clonotype has a handful of counts. The genes are TRBV7-9 and TRBJ2-1; no reliable D call. In germline, CDR1 is SEHNR, CDR2 FQNEAQ (reference sequence). The CDR3 sequence is 14 residues long. Trimming cost V 1 base and J 6 bases, with 10 bases left between them. As DNA, the CDR3 is TGTGCCAGCAGCTTAGAGCCCGCTGGCAATGAGCAGTTCTTC. Its translation: CASSLEPAGNEQFF.

The chain couples TRBV20-1 to TRBJ1-1, with D tentatively TRBD1 (5 bases). V lost 5 bases and J 4 bases, leaving 14 bases between the germline ends. CDR3 length equals 13 residues. Germline CDR1 and CDR2: DFQATT and SNEGSKA (reference sequence). CDR3: CSAYVEGSTEAFF. In DNA form, the CDR3 reads TGCAGTGCTTACGTGGAGGGGAGCACTGAAGCTTTCTTT.

This clonotype has ten or more counts. The J gene is TRBJ1-1, the V gene TRBV7-2; 7 nucleotides match TRBD1. The CDR3 spans 15 residues. Germline V CDR1 and CDR2: SGHTA, FQGNSA. Trimming took 2 bases from V and 5 from J; bases not matched to a gene: 8. CDR3: CASSLRPQGGTEAFF. In DNA form, the CDR3 reads TGTGCCAGCAGCTTACGCCCTCAGGGGGGGACTGAAGCTTTCTTT. Full variable domain (missing parts from reference TRBV7-2 and TRBJ1-1): GAGVSQSPSNKVTEKGKDVELRCDPISGHTALYWYRQSLGQGLEFLIYFQGNSAPDKSGLPSDRFSAERTGGSVSTLTIQRTQQEDSAVYLCASSLRPQGGTEAFFGQGTRLTVV.

The table lists this clonotype with many counts. Written as DNA, the CDR3 is TGCAGCGTTTCGGAGAAGCCGACCGGGGAGCTGTTTTTT. This translates into CSVSEKPTGELFF. This rearrangement joins TRBV29-1 to TRBJ2-2, with unresolved D. The V gene lost 5 bases and the J gene lost 5 bases, with 12 bases spanning the gap. The germline V gene has CDR1 SQVTM and CDR2 ANQGSEA. The CDR3 is 13 residues long.

This clonotype was counted ten times or more. This may be a read error: a much more frequent sequence differs by one nucleotide. V is TRBV5-1 and J is TRBJ2-6; 7 bases line up with TRBD2. From germline, CDR1 is SGHRS and CDR2 YFSETQ. CDR3 length equals 21 residues. In DNA, the CDR3 is TGCGCCAGCAGCTCCTTCCTGGGTGCGGGAGCCTTATCGGCTGGGGCCAACGGCCTGACTTTC. This sequence encodes CASSSFLGAGALSAGANGLTF. Looking up the rest from reference TRBV5-1 and TRBJ2-6 gives the full variable domain: KAGVTQTPRYLIKTRGQQVTLSCSPISGHRSVSWYQQTPGQGLQFLFEYFSETQRNKGNFPGRFSGRQFSNSRSEMNVSTLELGDSALYLCASSSFLGAGALSAGANGLTFGAGSRLTVL.

The chain links TRBV5-6 to TRBJ2-5; unclear D gene. This CDR3 spans 13 amino acids. Germline CDR1 SGHDT, CDR2 YYEEEE. Trimming pared 4 bases from V and 5 bases from J, leaving 12 bases between. CDR3 sequence: CASSGQFQETQYF. DNA of the CDR3: TGTGCCAGCAGCGGGCAGTTTCAGGAGACCCAGTACTTC.

This rearrangement joins TRBV5-1 to TRBJ2-3, with 7 bases fitting TRBD1. Germline CDR1 and CDR2: SGHRS and YFSETQ. The CDR3 contains 14 residues. The V segment lost 0 bases and the J segment 4 bases; nucleotides outside the gene matches: 2. CDR3 protein: CASSLDQGADTQYF. DNA for the CDR3: TGCGCCAGCAGCTTGGACCAGGGGGCAGATACGCAGTATTTT.

The CDR3 is CASCTDSVTDTQYF. CDR3 sequence (DNA): TGTGCCAGCTGTACGGACAGTGTCACAGATACGCAGTATTTT. This chain connects TRBV6-2 or TRBV6-3 to TRBJ2-3, with D maybe TRBD1 (6 bases). Trimming shortened V by 8 bases and J by 2 bases, and 14 bases separated the two germline ends. The CDR3 has 14 amino acids. Germline V gene sequence: CDR1 MNHEY, CDR2 SVGEGT.